This T cell receptor beta chain was sequenced in a study of T cells in Graves' hyperthyroidism and ophthalmopathy. Trimming left V 0 bases short and J 4 bases short, with 19 bases between. The CDR3 runs 17 residues. Germline values: CDR1 SGDLS, CDR2 YYNGEE. What was amplified from RNA transcripts were TCR beta CDR3 regions. HTBI primers drove first-round RT-PCR of the TCR CDR3. TCRdb independently ran MiXCR on the multiplex PCR reads; one entry per CDR3 protein. This sample has about 600,000 distinct CDR3 sequences; more than 13% occur once, and the top ten carry over 6%. This clonotype showed up many times.

The V gene is TRBV9, the J gene TRBJ1-1; D might be TRBD1 (5 bases). Sequencing was carried out using blood. This receptor was taken from a woman aged 18-30 years with Graves' ophthalmopathy. As DNA, the CDR3 is TGTGCCAGCAGCGTAGGGTCCGGGGCGTCGGGTAGCACTGAAGCTTTCTTT. It yields the protein CASSVGSGASGSTEAFF.